This record looks at one T cell receptor (beta chain) sequence and its context. With 3 bases removed from V and 0 bases from J, the gap between germline ends came to 9 bases. This CDR3 spans 14 amino acids. Per germline, CDR1 SGHRS and CDR2 YFSETQ. This table comes from immunoSEQ multiplex PCR, and its TCRdb copy is limited to in-frame clones, with some not included. The data hold about 130,000 clones, with roughly 86% observed a single time. Specified time point: peripheral blood 6 weeks after treatment start. The sample belongs to a study of PD-L1 blockade in urothelial cancer. Overall study context: In the patient group, twenty-five of 29 were males with bladder-origin urothelial cancer.

Sequenced material: PBMCs, taken around atezolizumab (anti-PD-L1) treatment. The chain employs TRBV5-1 and TRBJ2-5; D ambiguous. This sequence originates from a man aged 50 to 59 with urothelial cancer. CDR3 sequence reads: CASSSGMYQETQYF. The CDR3 DNA sequence: TGCGCCAGCAGCTCAGGCATGTACCAAGAGACCCAGTACTTC.